This is a list of T cell receptor beta chains from one sample in a study of blood T cell repertoires in COVID-19. Profiling relied on immunoSEQ multiplex PCR, and the TCRdb table lists in-frame clones only, not all of them. The table has some 82,000 clones, 90% to 95% seen once. Material: peripheral blood. These receptors all stem from a woman in her forties or fifties in a cohort sampled during active COVID-19. CDR3s include the opening cysteine and the closing phenylalanine or tryptophan. The D gene is left open where the match is weak. Size values are once, few and many counts, or a class for expanded clones, and some rows have none.

D gene,J gene,CDR3 length,clone size,V gene,CDR3 DNA,CDR3 protein
NA,TRBJ1-6,13,NA,TRBV19,TGTGCCAGTAGAGACATAGATAATTCACCCCTCCACTTT,CASRDIDNSPLHF
NA,TRBJ1-1,15,NA,TRBV28,TGTGCCAGCACCGAAGTCGCGCCAGGAGGGTTTGAAGCTTTCTTT,CASTEVAPGGFEAFF
TRBD2,TRBJ2-1,19,NA,TRBV10-1,TGCGCCAGGCCTAAAGCTAGCGGGAGTTGTTTGAGCTCCTACAATGAGCAGTTCTTC,CARPKASGSCLSSYNEQFF
TRBD1,TRBJ1-4,14,NA,TRBV19,TGTGCCAGTAGCGGTTACTACAGGGGGGAAAAACTGTTTTTT,CASSGYYRGEKLFF
NA,TRBJ1-5,12,NA,TRBV6-6,TGTGCCAGCTCCCACGGAGATCAGCCCCAGCATTTT,CASSHGDQPQHF
TRBD2,TRBJ2-7,16,NA,TRBV19,TGTGCCAGTAGTGGGCTAGCGGGGGGGGATATCTACGAGCAGTACTTC,CASSGLAGGDIYEQYF
TRBD2,TRBJ2-7,16,NA,TRBV9,TGTGCCAGCAGCCCGGGGGAGGGACTACCCTTTTACGAGCAGTACTTC,CASSPGEGLPFYEQYF
NA,TRBJ2-7,16,NA,TRBV12-2,TGTGCAAGTCGCTCCAAGCCCCGGGAGGCCGCCTACGAGCAGTACTTC,CASRSKPREAAYEQYF
NA,TRBJ2-2,16,NA,TRBV12-5,TGTGCTAGTGGTTTGTGGGCAGCAGAATGGACCGGGGAGCTGTTTTTT,CASGLWAAEWTGELFF
NA,TRBJ1-1,13,NA,TRBV5-4,TGTGCCAGCAGCTTGGCCGGGGGTAATGAAGCTTTCTTT,CASSLAGGNEAFF
NA,TRBJ2-3,13,once,TRBV25-1,TGTGCCAGCACGGGCCCACTAGCAGGCACGCAGTATTTT,CASTGPLAGTQYF
NA,TRBJ1-2,11,NA,TRBV11-2,TGTGCCAGCAGCTTAGCTAGCGGCTACACCTTC,CASSLASGYTF
TRBD1,TRBJ2-5,14,NA,TRBV19,TGTGCCAGTAGTATAGAGGACAGGGCCAAGACCCAGTACTTC,CASSIEDRAKTQYF
NA,TRBJ2-2,16,NA,TRBV5-6,TGTGCCAGCACCAGGCTCCCCAGGAAGAACACCGGGGAGCTGTTTTTT,CASTRLPRKNTGELFF
NA,TRBJ2-1,16,NA,TRBV11-2,TGTGCCAGCAGTTTAGGTGGGGAGCGCTCCTACAATGAGCAGTTCTTC,CASSLGGERSYNEQFF
TRBD1,TRBJ2-3,15,once,TRBV19,TGTGCCAGTCGTAAACAGACAGGGGGCACAGATACGCAGTATTTT,CASRKQTGGTDTQYF
NA,TRBJ1-1,15,NA,TRBV3-1/TRBV3-2,TGTGCCAGCAGCCCAGGACAATTCAGGAACACTGAAGCTTTCTTT,CASSPGQFRNTEAFF
NA,TRBJ1-4,18,NA,TRBV28,TGTGCCAGCAGTTTATCCAAGGAGGAGGGACGGTCTAATGAAAAACTGTTTTTT,CASSLSKEEGRSNEKLFF
NA,TRBJ1-1,14,NA,TRBV6-1,TGTGCCAGCAGTTATTTTCAGGGTGGAACTGAAGCTTTCTTT,CASSYFQGGTEAFF
NA,TRBJ2-7,14,once,TRBV5-4,TGTGCCAGCAGCCCCTCGGTCAGCGGCCGGGAGCAGTACTTC,CASSPSVSGREQYF
NA,TRBJ2-1,14,NA,TRBV18,TGTGCCACTACGCAAGCCAGGTCCTACAATGAGCAGTTCTTC,CATTQARSYNEQFF
TRBD2,TRBJ2-1,15,NA,TRBV6-5,TGTGCCAGCAGCGTACTAGCGGGGGGTTTCAATGAGCAGTTCTTC,CASSVLAGGFNEQFF
TRBD2,TRBJ2-1,21,NA,TRBV4-2,TGTGCCAGCAGCCAAGATTTAGGAGGACTAGCGGGGGGCCCATCCTACAATGAGCAGTTCTTC,CASSQDLGGLAGGPSYNEQFF
TRBD2,TRBJ2-3,16,NA,TRBV4-1,TGCGCCAGCAGCCACAGACTAGCGGGAGGGACGGATACGCAGTATTTT,CASSHRLAGGTDTQYF
TRBD1,TRBJ1-1,17,NA,TRBV7-3,TGTGCCAGCAGCCTCTCTCCGGGACAGGGGGCTTTTGGTGAAGCTTTCTTT,CASSLSPGQGAFGEAFF
NA,TRBJ1-1,15,NA,TRBV6-5,TGTGCCAGCAGGAGGGTGAGGGTCGCTACTACTGAAGCTTTCTTT,CASRRVRVATTEAFF
NA,TRBJ1-2,14,NA,TRBV11-2,TGTGCCAGCAGCCAGAGGACAGCTAACTATGGCTACACCTTC,CASSQRTANYGYTF
NA,TRBJ2-3,14,NA,TRBV10-3,TGTGCCATCAGTGACAGATCCAGCACAGATACGCAGTATTTT,CAISDRSSTDTQYF
TRBD1,TRBJ1-2,14,NA,TRBV10-3,TGTGCCACCACGACAGGGGCGATGTCATATGGCTACACCTTC,CATTTGAMSYGYTF
TRBD1,TRBJ2-2,15,NA,TRBV6-4,TGTGCCAGCAGTGAATCGACAGGGGGAACCGGGGAGCTGTTTTTT,CASSESTGGTGELFF
NA,TRBJ1-1,13,NA,TRBV7-9,TGTGCCAGCAGCTTAGAACAGGCCACTGAAGCTTTCTTT,CASSLEQATEAFF
NA,TRBJ1-1,13,NA,TRBV12-3/TRBV12-4,TGTGCCAGCAGGTTCGGCGGGGACACTGAAGCTTTCTTT,CASRFGGDTEAFF
NA,TRBJ2-2,15,NA,TRBV2,TGTGCCAGCAGTGAAGAGGGCAGGGGTGCCGGGGAGCTGTTTTTT,CASSEEGRGAGELFF
TRBD2,TRBJ2-3,16,NA,TRBV4-2,TGTGCCAGCAGCCAAGGTCTAGCGGGGGACACAGATACGCAGTATTTT,CASSQGLAGDTDTQYF
TRBD1,TRBJ2-3,15,NA,TRBV13,TGTGCCAGCAGCGACCGGGACAGGGGCACAGATACGCAGTATTTT,CASSDRDRGTDTQYF
NA,TRBJ2-3,13,NA,TRBV24-1,TGTGCCACGATCGACCCCCAGGAAGATACGCAGTATTTT,CATIDPQEDTQYF
NA,TRBJ2-2,15,NA,TRBV18,TGTGCCAGCTCACTCACCTTGGCGGGCACCGGGGAGCTGTTTTTT,CASSLTLAGTGELFF
TRBD1,TRBJ2-2,15,NA,TRBV29-1,TGCAGCGTTGGGGGCGACAGGGGGAACACCGGGGAGCTGTTTTTT,CSVGGDRGNTGELFF
NA,TRBJ2-1,13,NA,TRBV10-3,TGTGCCACGCGTGATAGCTCCTACAATGAGCAGTTCTTC,CATRDSSYNEQFF
TRBD2,TRBJ2-1,14,NA,TRBV11-2,TGTGCCAGCAGCTTAGATTATTCCCTAGCGGGAGTACTCTTC,CASSLDYSLAGVLF
NA,TRBJ1-2,18,NA,TRBV7-2,TGTGCCAGCAGCTTACCCGGCAGGGGCACCCAACACAACTATGGCTACACCTTC,CASSLPGRGTQHNYGYTF
NA,TRBJ2-7,14,NA,TRBV28,TGTGCCAGCAGTTTATTCAGGAGGCCCTACGAGCAGTACTTC,CASSLFRRPYEQYF
NA,TRBJ2-1,15,once,TRBV7-3,TGTGCCAGCAGCGCTAGGGAGAGCTCCTACAATGAGCAGTTCTTC,CASSARESSYNEQFF
TRBD1,TRBJ1-2,13,NA,TRBV19,TGTGCCAGTAGTCTGGGGACAGGAGATGGCTACACCTTC,CASSLGTGDGYTF
TRBD1,TRBJ1-6,14,NA,TRBV12-5,TGTGCTAGTGGGACAGGGGGCTGGATTTCACCCCTCCACTTT,CASGTGGWISPLHF
NA,TRBJ2-1,12,NA,TRBV19,TGTGCCAGTACTTCCGGCTACAATGAGCAGTTCTTC,CASTSGYNEQFF
NA,TRBJ2-7,14,NA,TRBV7-9,TGTGCCAGCAGCTTATCGGTGAGCTCCTACGAGCAGTACTTC,CASSLSVSSYEQYF
NA,TRBJ2-7,15,NA,TRBV5-4,TGTGCCAGCAGCTCGGAAGGGGGACCCTCCTACGAGCAGTACTTC,CASSSEGGPSYEQYF
TRBD1,TRBJ2-7,15,NA,TRBV5-4,TGTGCCAGCAGCCCAGGGACAGGGGATTATACCGAGCAGTACTTC,CASSPGTGDYTEQYF
TRBD1,TRBJ1-6,15,NA,TRBV19,TGTGCCAGCCGACAGGGAAGCTCCTATAATTCACCCCTCCACTTT,CASRQGSSYNSPLHF